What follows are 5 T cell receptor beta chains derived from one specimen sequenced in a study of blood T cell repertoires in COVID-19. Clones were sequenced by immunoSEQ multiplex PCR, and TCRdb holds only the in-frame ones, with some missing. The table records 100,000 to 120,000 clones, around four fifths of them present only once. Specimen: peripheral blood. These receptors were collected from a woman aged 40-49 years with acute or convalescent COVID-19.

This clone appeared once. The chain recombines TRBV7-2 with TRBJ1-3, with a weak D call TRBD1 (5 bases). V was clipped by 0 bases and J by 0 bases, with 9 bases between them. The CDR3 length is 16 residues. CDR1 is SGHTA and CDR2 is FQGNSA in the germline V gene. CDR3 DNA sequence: TGTGCCAGCAGCTTAGCGGGGGGGAGCTCTGGAAACACCATATATTTT. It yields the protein CASSLAGGSSGNTIYF.

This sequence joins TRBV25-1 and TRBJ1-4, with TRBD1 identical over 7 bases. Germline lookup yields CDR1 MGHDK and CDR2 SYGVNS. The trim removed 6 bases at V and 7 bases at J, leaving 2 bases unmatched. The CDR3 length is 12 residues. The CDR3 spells CASRNRGEKLFF. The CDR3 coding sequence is TGTGCCAGCAGGAACAGGGGTGAAAAACTGTTTTTT. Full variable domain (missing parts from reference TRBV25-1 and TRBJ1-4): EADIYQTPRYLVIGTGKKITLECSQTMGHDKMYWYQQDPGMELHLIHYSYGVNSTEKGDLSSESTVSRIRTEHFPLTLESARPSHTSQYLCASRNRGEKLFFGSGTQLSVL.

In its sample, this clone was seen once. The CDR3, as DNA: TGCGCCAGCAGCCAGCCCTCCCGGACGCAGTATTTT. Protein: CASSQPSRTQYF. The chain has TRBV4-1 and TRBJ2-3, with D unresolved. With 3 bases removed from V and 9 bases from J, the gap between germline ends came to 10 bases. The CDR3 sequence is 12 residues long. Per germline, CDR1 MGHRA and CDR2 YSYEKL.

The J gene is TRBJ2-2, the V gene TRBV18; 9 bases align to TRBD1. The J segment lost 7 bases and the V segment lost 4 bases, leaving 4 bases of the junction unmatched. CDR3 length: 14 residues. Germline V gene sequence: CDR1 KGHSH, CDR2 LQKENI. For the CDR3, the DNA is TGTGCCAGCTCACGGACAGGGGAAGGCGGGGAGCTGTTTTTT. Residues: CASSRTGEGGELFF.

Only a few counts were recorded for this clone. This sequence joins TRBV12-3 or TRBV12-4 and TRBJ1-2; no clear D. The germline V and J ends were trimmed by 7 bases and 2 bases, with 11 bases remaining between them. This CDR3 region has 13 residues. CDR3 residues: CASTPGSNYGYTF. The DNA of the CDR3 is TGTGCCAGCACTCCGGGATCAAACTATGGCTACACCTTC.